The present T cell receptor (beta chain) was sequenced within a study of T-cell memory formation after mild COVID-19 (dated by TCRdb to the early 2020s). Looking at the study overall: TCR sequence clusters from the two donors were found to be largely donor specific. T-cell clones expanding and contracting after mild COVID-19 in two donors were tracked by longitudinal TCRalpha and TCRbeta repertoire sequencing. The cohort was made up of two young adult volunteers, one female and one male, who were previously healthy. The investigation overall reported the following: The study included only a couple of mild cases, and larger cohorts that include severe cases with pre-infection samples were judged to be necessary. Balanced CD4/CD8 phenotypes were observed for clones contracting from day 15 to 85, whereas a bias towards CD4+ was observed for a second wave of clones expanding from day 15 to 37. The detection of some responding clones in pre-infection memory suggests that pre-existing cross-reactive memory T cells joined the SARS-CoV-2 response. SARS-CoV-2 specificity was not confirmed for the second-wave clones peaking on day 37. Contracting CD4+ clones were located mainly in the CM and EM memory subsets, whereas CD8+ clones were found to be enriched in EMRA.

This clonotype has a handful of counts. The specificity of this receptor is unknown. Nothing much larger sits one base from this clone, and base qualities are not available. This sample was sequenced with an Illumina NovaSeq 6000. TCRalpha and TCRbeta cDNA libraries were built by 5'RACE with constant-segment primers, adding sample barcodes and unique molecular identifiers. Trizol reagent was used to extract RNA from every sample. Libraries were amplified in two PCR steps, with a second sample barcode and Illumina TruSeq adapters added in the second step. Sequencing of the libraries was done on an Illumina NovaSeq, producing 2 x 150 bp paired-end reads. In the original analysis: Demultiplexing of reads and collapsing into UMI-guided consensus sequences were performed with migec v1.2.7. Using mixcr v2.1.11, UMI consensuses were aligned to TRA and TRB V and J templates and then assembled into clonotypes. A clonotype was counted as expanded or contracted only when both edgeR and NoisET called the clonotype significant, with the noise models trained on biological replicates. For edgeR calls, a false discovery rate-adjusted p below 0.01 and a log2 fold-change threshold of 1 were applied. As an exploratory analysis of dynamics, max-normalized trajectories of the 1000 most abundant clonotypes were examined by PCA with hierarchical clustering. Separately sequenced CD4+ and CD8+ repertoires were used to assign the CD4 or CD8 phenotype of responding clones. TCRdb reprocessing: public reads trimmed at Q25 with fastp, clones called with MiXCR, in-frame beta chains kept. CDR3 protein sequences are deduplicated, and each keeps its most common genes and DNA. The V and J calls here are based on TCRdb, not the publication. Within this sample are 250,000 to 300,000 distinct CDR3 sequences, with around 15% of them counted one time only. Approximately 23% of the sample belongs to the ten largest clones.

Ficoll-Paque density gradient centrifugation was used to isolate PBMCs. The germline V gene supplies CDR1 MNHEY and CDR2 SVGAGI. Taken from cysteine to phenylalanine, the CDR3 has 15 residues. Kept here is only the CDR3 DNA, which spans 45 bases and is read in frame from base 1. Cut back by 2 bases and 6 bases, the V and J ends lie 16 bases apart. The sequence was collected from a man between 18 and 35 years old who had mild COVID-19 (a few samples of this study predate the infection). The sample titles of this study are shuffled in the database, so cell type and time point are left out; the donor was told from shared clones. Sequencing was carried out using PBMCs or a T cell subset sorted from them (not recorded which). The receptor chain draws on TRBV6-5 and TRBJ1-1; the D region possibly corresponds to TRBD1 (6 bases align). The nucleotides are TGTGCCAGCAGTTACCCTACAGGGTTGAGATCTGAAGCTTTCTTT. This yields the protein CASSYPTGLRSEAFF.